This T cell receptor beta chain was found in a study of graft-versus-host responses after intestinal transplantation. Study details: Anti-thymocyte globulin served as induction for all recipients, who then took tacrolimus and steroids for three to four years. Regarding the study as a whole: Early declines in HvG clones that occurred post-transplant were associated with peak circulating GvH clone levels. Allografts of one patient group, those with graft-donor T cell macrochimerism, had high graft-versus-host to host-versus-graft clonal ratios. Analysis identified GvH clones in recipient marrow, with some appearing first in ileum or blood.

TCRdb's copy holds only in-frame clones and misses some; the assay was immunoSEQ multiplex PCR. Seen here are 2,000 or so clones, 85% to 90% observed once, and the top ten hold approximately 18%. With 5 bases removed from V and 5 bases from J, the gap between germline ends came to 18 bases. This CDR3 comprises 15 residues. CDR1 is MNHNY, CDR2 SVGAGI, per germline (reference sequence). Graft-derived tissue was subjected to processing to liberate intraepithelial and lamina propria lymphocytes. Comment on this clone: Its antigen is still unknown.

The V and J genes are TRBV6-6 and TRBJ2-5; D perhaps matches TRBD2 (6 bases). Sequences were derived from ileum tissue, sampled about 70 days after transplant. This clonotype was obtained from a human patient who received an intestinal transplant, so some T cells may come from the graft donor. The CDR3 sequence is CASSRSRRDGETQYF. CDR3 sequence (DNA): TGTGCCAGCAGTCGATCAAGGCGGGATGGCGAGACCCAGTACTTC.